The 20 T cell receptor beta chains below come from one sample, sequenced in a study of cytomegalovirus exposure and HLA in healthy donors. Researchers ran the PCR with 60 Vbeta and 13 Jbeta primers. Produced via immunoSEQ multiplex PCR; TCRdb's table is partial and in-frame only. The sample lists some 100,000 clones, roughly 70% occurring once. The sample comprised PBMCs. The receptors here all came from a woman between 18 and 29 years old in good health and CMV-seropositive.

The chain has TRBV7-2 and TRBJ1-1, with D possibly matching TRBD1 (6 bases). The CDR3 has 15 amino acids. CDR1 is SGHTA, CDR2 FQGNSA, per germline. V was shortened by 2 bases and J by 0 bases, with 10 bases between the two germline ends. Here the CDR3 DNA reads TGTGCCAGCAGCTTACAGGGGTACTTGAACACTGAAGCTTTCTTT. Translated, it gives CASSLQGYLNTEAFF.

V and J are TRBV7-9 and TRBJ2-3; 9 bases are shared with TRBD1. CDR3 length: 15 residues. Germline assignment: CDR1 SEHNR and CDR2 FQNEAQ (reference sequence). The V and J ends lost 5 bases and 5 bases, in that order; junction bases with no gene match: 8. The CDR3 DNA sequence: TGTGCCAGCAGCCGTCCCGGGACAGGGAAAGATACGCAGTATTTT. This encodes CASSRPGTGKDTQYF. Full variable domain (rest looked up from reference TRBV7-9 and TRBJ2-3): DTGVSQNPRHKITKRGQNVTFRCDPISEHNRLYWYRQTLGQGPEFLTYFQNEAQLEKSRLLSDRFSAERPKGSFSTLEIQRTEQGDSAMYLCASSRPGTGKDTQYFGPGTRLTVL.

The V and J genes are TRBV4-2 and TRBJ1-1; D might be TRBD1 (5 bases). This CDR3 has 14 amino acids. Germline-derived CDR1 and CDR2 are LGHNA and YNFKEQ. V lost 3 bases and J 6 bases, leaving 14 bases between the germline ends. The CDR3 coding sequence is TGTGCCAGCAGCCACCTCCGGGGGGATTCTGAAGCTTTCTTT. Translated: CASSHLRGDSEAFF.

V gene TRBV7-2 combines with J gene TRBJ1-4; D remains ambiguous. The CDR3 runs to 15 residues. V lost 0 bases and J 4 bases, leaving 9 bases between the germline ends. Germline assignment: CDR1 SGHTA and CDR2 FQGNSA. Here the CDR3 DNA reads TGTGCCAGCAGCTTAGCTCTGGGCCTTAATGAAAAACTGTTTTTT. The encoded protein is CASSLALGLNEKLFF.

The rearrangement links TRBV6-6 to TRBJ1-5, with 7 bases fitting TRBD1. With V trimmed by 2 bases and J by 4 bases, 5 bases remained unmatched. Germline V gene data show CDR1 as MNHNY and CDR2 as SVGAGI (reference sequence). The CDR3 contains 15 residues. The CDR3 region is CASSYTGTENQPQHF. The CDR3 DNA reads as TGTGCCAGCAGTTACACCGGGACAGAGAATCAGCCCCAGCATTTT.

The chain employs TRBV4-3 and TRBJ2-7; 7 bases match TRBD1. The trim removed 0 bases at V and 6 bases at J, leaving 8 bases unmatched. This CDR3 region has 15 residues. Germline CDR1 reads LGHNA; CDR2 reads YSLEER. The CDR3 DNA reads TGCGCCAGCAGCCAAGATAAGGACAGGATAGGCGAGCAGTACTTC. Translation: CASSQDKDRIGEQYF.

Here the CDR3 DNA reads TGCGCCAGCAGCTTGGAGTCCCCCGGACTTAGTAATTCACCCCTCCACTTT. It is translated as CASSLESPGLSNSPLHF. V and J are TRBV5-1 and TRBJ1-6; D not resolved. V lost 0 bases and J lost 6, with 16 bases in between. CDR3 length equals 17 residues. Looked up from germline, CDR1 is SGHRS and CDR2 is YFSETQ.

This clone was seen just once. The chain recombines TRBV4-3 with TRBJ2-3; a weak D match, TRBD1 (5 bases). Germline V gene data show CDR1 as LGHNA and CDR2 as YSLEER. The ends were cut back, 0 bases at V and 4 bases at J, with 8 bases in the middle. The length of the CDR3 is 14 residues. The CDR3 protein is CASSQETVPDTQYF. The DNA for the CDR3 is TGCGCCAGCAGCCAAGAGACAGTCCCAGATACGCAGTATTTT.

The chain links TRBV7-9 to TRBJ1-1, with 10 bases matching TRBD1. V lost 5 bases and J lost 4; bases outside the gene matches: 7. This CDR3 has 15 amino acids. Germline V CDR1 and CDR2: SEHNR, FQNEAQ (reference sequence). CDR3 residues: CASSPRQGASTEAFF. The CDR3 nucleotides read TGTGCCAGCAGCCCCAGACAGGGGGCGAGCACTGAAGCTTTCTTT.

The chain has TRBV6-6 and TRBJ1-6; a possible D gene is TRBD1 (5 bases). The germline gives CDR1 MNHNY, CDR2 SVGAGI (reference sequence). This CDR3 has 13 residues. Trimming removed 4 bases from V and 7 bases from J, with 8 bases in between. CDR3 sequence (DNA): TGTGCCAGCAGTTTGGGGGGAAATTCACCCCTCCACTTT. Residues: CASSLGGNSPLHF.

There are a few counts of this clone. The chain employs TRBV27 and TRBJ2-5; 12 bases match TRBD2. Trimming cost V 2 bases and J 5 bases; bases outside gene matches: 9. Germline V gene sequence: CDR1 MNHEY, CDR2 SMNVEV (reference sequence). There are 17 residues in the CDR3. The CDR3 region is CASSLRATSGSRETQYF. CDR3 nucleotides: TGTGCCAGCAGTTTAAGGGCGACTAGCGGGAGTCGGGAGACCCAGTACTTC.

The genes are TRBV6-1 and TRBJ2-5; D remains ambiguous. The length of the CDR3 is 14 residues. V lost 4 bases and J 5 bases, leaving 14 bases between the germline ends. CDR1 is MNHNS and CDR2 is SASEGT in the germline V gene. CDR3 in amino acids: CASSGAAPRETQYF. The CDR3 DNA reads TGTGCCAGCAGTGGGGCAGCCCCTCGGGAGACCCAGTACTTC.

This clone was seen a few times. The CDR3 is CASSGRSGSADTQYF. The CDR3 DNA reads TGTGCCAGCAGTGGAAGAAGCGGGAGCGCAGATACGCAGTATTTT. The chain is built from TRBV6-1 and TRBJ2-3, with TRBD2 matching 8 bases. The CDR3 totals 15 residues. V shed 4 bases, J shed 4 bases, and the junction held 7 bases outside the gene matches. Per the germline V gene, CDR1 is MNHNS and CDR2 is SASEGT.

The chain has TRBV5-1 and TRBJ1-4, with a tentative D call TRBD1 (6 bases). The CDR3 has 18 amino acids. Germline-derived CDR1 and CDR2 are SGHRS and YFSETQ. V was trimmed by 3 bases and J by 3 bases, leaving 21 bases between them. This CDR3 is CASSSEARGASANEKLFF. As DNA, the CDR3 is TGCGCCAGCAGCTCTGAGGCCCGGGGGGCCTCGGCTAATGAAAAACTGTTTTTT.

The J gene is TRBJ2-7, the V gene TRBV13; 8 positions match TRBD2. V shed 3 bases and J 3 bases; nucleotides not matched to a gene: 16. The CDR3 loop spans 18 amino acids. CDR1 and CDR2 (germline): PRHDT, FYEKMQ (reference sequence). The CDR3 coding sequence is TGTGCCAGCAGCTTTTCCCCCCTCCCCCGGCTAGCGGGCTACGAGCAGTACTTC. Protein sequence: CASSFSPLPRLAGYEQYF.

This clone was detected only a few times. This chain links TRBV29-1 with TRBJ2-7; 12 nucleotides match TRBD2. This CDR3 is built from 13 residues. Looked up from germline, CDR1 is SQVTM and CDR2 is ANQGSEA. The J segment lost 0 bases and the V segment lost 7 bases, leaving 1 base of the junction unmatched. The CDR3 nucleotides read TGCAGCGCACTAGCGGGAGGCTCCTACGAGCAGTACTTC. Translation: CSALAGGSYEQYF.

CDR3: CASSLAGQGRQPQHF. The DNA of the CDR3 is TGTGCCAGCAGCTTAGCCGGACAGGGGAGGCAGCCCCAGCATTTT. The genes are TRBV7-2 and TRBJ1-5, with 9 bases matching TRBD1. The CDR3 is 15 residues long. In germline, CDR1 is SGHTA, CDR2 FQGNSA. V trimming: 0 bases; J trimming: 7 bases; junction bases outside the gene matches: 4. Variable domain in full (rest from reference TRBV7-2 and TRBJ1-5): GAGVSQSPSNKVTEKGKDVELRCDPISGHTALYWYRQSLGQGLEFLIYFQGNSAPDKSGLPSDRFSAERTGGSVSTLTIQRTQQEDSAVYLCASSLAGQGRQPQHFGDGTRLSIL.

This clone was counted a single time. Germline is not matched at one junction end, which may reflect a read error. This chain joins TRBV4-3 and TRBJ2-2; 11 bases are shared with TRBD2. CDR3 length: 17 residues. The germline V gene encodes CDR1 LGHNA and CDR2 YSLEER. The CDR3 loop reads CASSQVAGGPKTGELFF. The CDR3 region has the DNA TGCGCCAGCAGCCAAGTAGCGGGAGGGCCGAAAACCGGGGAGCTGTTTTTT.

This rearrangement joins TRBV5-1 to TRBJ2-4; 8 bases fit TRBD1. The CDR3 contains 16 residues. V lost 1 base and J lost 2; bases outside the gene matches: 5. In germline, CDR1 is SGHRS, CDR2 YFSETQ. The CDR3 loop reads CASSLPGGETKNIQYF. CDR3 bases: TGCGCCAGCAGCTTGCCAGGGGGCGAGACCAAAAACATTCAGTACTTC.

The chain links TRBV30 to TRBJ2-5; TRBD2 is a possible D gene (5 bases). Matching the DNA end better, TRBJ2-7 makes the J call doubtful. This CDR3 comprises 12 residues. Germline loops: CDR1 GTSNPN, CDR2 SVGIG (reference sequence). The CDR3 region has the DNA TGTGCCTGGAGTGTCCGGGGTGACGAGCAGTACTTC. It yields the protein CAWSVRGDEQYF.